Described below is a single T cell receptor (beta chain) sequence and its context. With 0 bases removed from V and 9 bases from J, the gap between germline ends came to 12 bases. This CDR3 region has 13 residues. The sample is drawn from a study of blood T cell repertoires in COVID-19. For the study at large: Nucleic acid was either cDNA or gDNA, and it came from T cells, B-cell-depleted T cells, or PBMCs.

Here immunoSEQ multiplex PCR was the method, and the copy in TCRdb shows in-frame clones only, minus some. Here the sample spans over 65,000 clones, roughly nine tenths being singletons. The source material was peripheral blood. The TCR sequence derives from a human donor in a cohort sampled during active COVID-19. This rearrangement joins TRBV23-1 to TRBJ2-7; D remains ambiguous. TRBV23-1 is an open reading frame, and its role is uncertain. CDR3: CASSQSGDGGQYF. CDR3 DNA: TGCGCCAGCAGTCAATCGGGCGACGGTGGGCAGTACTTC.